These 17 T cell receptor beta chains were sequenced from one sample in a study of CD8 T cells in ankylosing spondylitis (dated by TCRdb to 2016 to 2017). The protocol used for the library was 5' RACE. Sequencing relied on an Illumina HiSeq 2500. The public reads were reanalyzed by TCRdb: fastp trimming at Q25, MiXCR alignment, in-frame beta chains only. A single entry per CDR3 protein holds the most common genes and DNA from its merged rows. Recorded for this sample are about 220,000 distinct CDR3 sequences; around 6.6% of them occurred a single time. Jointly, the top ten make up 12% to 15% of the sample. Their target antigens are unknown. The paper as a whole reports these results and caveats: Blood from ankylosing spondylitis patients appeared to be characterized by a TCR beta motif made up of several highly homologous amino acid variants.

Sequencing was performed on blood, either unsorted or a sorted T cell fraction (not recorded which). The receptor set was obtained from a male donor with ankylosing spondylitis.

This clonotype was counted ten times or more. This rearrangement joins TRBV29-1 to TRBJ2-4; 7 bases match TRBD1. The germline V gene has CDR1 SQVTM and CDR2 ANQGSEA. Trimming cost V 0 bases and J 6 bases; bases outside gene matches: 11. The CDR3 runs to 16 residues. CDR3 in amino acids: CSVEDWDSLSGNIQYF. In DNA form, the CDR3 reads TGCAGCGTTGAAGATTGGGACAGTCTTAGTGGAAACATTCAGTACTTC.

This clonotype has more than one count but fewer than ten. CDR3 residues: CSAARTSRITDTQYF. DNA of the CDR3: TGCAGCGCCGCCCGGACTAGCAGAATCACAGATACGCAGTATTTT. This chain uses TRBV29-1 with TRBJ2-3; 8 bases match TRBD2. CDR1 is SQVTM, CDR2 ANQGSEA, per germline. The CDR3 totals 15 residues. Trimming removed 7 bases from V and 2 bases from J; junction bases left unmatched: 11.

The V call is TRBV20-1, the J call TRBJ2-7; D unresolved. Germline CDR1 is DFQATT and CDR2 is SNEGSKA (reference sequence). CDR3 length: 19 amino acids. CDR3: CRGRDPASLGQEYTYEQYF. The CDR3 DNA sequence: TGCAGGGGTAGAGATCCGGCCTCCTTGGGTCAGGAGTACACCTACGAGCAGTACTTC.

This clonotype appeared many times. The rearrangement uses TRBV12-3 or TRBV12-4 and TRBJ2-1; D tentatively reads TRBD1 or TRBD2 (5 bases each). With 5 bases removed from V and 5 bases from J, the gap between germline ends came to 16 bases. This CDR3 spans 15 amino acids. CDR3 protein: CASSLGTGNNNEQFF. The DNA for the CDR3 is TGTGCCAGCAGTCTCGGGACCGGTAACAACAATGAGCAGTTCTTC.

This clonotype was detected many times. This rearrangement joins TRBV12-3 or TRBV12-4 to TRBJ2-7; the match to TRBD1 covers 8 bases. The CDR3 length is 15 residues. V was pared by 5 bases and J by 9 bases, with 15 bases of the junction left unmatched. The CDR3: CASSRAGQGRTVQYF. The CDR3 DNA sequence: TGTGCCAGCAGTCGAGCTGGACAGGGAAGGACGGTGCAGTACTTC.

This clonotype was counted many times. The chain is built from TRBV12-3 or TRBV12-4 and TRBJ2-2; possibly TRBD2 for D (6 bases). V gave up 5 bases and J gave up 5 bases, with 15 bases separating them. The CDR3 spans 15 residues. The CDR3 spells CASSGTPPGTGELFF. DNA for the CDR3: TGTGCCAGCAGTGGGACTCCCCCTGGGACCGGGGAGCTGTTTTTT.

The CDR3 sequence: CASSYLMGSMWTQYF. The DNA of the CDR3 is TGTGCCAGCAGTTACTTGATGGGCTCCATGTGGACCCAGTACTTC. The chain combines TRBV6-5 with TRBJ2-5; D gene uncertain. Germline V gene lookup returns CDR1 MNHEY and CDR2 SVGAGI. V lost 1 base to trimming and J lost 7 bases, with 16 bases between them. The CDR3 covers 15 residues.

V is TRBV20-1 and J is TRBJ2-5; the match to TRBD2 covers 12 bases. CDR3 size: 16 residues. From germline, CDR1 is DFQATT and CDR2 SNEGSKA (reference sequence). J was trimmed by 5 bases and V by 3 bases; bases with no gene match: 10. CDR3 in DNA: TGCAGTGCTAGCCTGATACTAGCGGGAGGCTGGGAGACCCAGTACTTC. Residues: CSASLILAGGWETQYF.

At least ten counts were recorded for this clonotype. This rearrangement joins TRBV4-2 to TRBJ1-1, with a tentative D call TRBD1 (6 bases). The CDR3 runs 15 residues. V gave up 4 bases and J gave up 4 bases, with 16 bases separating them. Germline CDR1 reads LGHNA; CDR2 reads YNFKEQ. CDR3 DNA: TGTGCCAGCAGCCCCGTAGGAGGGGGTGTCACTGAAGCTTTCTTT. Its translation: CASSPVGGGVTEAFF.

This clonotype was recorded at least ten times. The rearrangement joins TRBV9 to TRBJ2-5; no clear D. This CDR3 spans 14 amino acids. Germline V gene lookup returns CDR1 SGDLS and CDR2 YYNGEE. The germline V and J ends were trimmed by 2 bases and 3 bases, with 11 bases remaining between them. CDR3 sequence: CASSVSRKKETQYF. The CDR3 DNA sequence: TGTGCCAGCAGCGTTTCCAGGAAAAAAGAGACCCAGTACTTC.

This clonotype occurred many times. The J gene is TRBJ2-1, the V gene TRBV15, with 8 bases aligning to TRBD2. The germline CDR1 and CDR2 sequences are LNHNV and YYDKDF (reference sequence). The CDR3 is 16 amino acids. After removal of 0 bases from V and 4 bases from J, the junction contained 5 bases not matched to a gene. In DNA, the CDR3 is TGTGCCACCAGCAGAGATTTTGCGGGGGGATACAATGAGCAGTTCTTC. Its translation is CATSRDFAGGYNEQFF.

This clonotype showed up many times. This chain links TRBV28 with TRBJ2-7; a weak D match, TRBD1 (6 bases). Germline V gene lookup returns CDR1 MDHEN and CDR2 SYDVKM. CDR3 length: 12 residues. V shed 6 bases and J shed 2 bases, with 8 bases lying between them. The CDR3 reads CASSRQAYEQYF. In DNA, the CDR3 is TGTGCCAGCAGCCGACAGGCCTACGAGCAGTACTTC.

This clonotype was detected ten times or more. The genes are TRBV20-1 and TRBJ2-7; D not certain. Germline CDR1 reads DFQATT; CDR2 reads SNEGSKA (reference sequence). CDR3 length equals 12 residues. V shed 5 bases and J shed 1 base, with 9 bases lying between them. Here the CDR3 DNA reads TGCAGTGCTGCCTCGTGGTCCTACGAGCAGTACTTC. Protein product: CSAASWSYEQYF.

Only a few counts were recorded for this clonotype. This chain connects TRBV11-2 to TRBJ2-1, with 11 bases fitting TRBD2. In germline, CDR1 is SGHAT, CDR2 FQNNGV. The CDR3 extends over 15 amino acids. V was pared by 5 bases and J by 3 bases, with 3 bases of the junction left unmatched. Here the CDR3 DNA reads TGTGCCAGCAGCCTTAGCGGGAGGGTCTACAATGAGCAGTTCTTC. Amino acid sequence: CASSLSGRVYNEQFF.

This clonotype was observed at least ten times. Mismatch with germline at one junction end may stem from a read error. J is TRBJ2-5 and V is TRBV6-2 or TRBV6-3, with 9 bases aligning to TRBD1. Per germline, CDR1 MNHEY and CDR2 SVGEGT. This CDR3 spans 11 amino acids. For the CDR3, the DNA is TGTGCCAGCAGTACCTGGGACAGGGCGGACTTC. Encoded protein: CASSTWDRADF.

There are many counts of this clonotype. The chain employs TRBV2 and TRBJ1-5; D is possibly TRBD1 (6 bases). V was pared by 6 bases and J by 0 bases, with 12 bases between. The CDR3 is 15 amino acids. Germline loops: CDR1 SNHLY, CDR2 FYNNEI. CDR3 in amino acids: CASRINRVSNQPQHF. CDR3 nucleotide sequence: TGTGCCAGCAGAATAAACAGGGTTAGCAATCAGCCCCAGCATTTT. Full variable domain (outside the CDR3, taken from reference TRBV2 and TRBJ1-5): EPEVTQTPSHQVTQMGQEVILRCVPISNHLYFYWYRQILGQKVEFLVSFYNNEISEKSEIFDDQFSVERPDGSNFTLKIRSTKLEDSAMYFCASRINRVSNQPQHFGDGTRLSIL.

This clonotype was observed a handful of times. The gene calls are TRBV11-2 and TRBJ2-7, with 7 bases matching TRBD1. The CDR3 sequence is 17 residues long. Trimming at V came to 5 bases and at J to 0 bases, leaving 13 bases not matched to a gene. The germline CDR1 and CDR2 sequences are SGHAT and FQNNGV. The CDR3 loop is CASSAQQGPEPSYEQYF. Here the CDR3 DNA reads TGTGCCAGCAGCGCTCAACAGGGGCCGGAACCCTCCTACGAGCAGTACTTC. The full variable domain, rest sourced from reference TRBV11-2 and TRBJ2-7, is EAGVAQSPRYKIIEKRQSVAFWCNPISGHATLYWYQQILGQGPKLLIQFQNNGVVDDSQLPKDRFSAERLKGVDSTLKIQPAKLEDSAVYLCASSAQQGPEPSYEQYFGPGTRLTVT.